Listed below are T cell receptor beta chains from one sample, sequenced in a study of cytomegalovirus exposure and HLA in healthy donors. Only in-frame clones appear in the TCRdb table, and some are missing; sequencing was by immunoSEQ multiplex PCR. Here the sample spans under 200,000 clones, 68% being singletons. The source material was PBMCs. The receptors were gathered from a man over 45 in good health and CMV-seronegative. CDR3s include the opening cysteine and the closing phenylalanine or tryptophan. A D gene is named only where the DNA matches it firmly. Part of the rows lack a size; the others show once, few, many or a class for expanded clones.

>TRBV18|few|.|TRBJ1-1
CASSPRAGMNTEAFF
TGTGCCAGCTCACCTAGGGCGGGTATGAACACTGAAGCTTTCTTT
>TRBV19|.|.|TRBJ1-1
CASTDVGGAFF
TGTGCCAGTACCGATGTTGGGGGGGCTTTCTTT
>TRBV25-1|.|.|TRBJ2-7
CASSARDFRYEQYF
TGTGCCAGCAGTGCCCGGGATTTTCGCTACGAGCAGTACTTC
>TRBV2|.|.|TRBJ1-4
CAGNREAGEKLFF
TGTGCCGGGAACAGGGAAGCAGGTGAAAAACTGTTTTTT
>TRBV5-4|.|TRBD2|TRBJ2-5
CASSLAGGGAGETQYF
TGTGCCAGCAGCTTGGCGGGCGGGGGGGCCGGAGAGACCCAGTACTTC
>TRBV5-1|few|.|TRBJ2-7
CASSFGQSYEQYF
TGCGCCAGCAGCTTCGGACAGAGCTACGAGCAGTACTTC
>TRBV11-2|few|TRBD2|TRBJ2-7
CASSTTSGGIYEQYF
TGTGCCAGCAGCACAACTAGCGGGGGGATCTACGAGCAGTACTTC
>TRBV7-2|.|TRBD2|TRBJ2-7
CASREGSGGGYEQYF
TGTGCCAGCAGAGAGGGGTCCGGGGGAGGGTACGAGCAGTACTTC
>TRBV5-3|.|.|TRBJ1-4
CVPKKRGGTNEKLFF
TGTGTTCCGAAAAAAAGGGGAGGAACTAATGAAAAACTGTTTTTT
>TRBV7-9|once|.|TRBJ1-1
CASSLGSNTEAFF
TGTGCCAGCAGCTTAGGGAGCAACACTGAAGCTTTCTTT
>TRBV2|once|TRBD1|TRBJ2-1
CASSEGQGWNEQFF
TGTGCCAGCAGTGAAGGACAGGGTTGGAATGAGCAGTTCTTC
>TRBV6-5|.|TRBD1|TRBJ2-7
CASSRDRAAYEQYF
TGTGCCAGCAGCCGGGACAGGGCTGCCTACGAGCAGTACTTC
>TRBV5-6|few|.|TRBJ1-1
CASSPGLNTEAFF
TGTGCCAGCAGTCCAGGGTTGAACACTGAAGCTTTCTTT
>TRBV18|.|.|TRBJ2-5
CASSHGGETQYF
TGTGCCAGCTCACACGGGGGAGAGACCCAGTACTTC
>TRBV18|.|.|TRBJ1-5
CASSPGQSRQPQHF
TGTGCCAGCTCACCAGGACAGAGTCGTCAGCCCCAGCATTTT
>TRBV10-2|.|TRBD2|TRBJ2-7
CASSSGTSATYEQYF
TGCGCCAGCAGTTCCGGGACTAGCGCGACCTACGAGCAGTACTTC
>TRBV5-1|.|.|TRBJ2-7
CASSLPGTGTSEQYF
TGCGCCAGCAGCTTACCCGGGACAGGGACTAGCGAGCAGTACTTC
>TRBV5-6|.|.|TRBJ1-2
CASSLEQLTNYGYTF
TGTGCCAGCAGCTTGGAACAGTTGACTAACTATGGCTACACCTTC